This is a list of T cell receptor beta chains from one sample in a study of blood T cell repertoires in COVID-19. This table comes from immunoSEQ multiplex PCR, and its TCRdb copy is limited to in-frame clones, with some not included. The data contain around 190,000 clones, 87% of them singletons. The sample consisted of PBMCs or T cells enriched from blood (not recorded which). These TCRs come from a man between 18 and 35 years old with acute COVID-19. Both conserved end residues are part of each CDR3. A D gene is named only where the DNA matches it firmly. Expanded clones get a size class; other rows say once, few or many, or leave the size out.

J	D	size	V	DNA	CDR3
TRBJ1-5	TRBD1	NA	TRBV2	TGTGCCAGCAGTCTGCAGGGGGCTTCGTATCAGCCCCAGCATTTT	CASSLQGASYQPQHF
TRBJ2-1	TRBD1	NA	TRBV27	TGTGCCAGCAGTCCTCGGACAGGGCATTACAATGAGCAGTTCTTC	CASSPRTGHYNEQFF
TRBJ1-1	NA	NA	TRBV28	TGTGCCAGTGCAAACAGGGCGGGGGGCACTGAAGCTTTCTTT	CASANRAGGTEAFF
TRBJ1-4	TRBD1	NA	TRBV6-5	TGTGCCAGCAGTTACTCCCCAGGGGGAGATGAAAAACTGTTTTTT	CASSYSPGGDEKLFF
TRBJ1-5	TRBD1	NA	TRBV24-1	TGTGCCACCAGTGATCACCGGGACAGGGACGATCAGCCCCAGCATTTT	CATSDHRDRDDQPQHF
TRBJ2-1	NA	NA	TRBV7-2	TGTGCCAGCAGCCTCGCTGGAGGCACCGGGGTTTTCTTC	CASSLAGGTGVFF
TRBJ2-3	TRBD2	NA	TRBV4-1	TGCGCCAGCAGCCAAGTACTAGCGGGAGGGCCAGCAGATACGCAGTATTTT	CASSQVLAGGPADTQYF
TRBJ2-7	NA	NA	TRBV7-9	TGTGCCAGCAGCTTAGAGGGGCACTACGAGCAGTACTTC	CASSLEGHYEQYF
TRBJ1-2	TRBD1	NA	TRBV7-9	TGTGCCAGCAGCCACCGGGACAGTGAAGGCTTTAACTATGGCTACACCTTC	CASSHRDSEGFNYGYTF
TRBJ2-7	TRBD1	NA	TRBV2	TGTGCCAGCAGGAATACAGGGGGCGCTTTGGACGAGCAGTACTTC	CASRNTGGALDEQYF
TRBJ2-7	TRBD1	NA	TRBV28	TGTGCCAGCACCCGGACAGGAGCCTACGAGCAGTACTTC	CASTRTGAYEQYF
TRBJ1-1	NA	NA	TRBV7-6	TGTGCCAGCAGCGCATTACAGGGTAACACTGAAGCTTTCTTT	CASSALQGNTEAFF
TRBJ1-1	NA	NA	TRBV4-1	TGCGCCAGCAGCCAAGATCCGGGGTCGGGGACTGAAGCTTTCTTT	CASSQDPGSGTEAFF
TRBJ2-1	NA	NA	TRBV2	TGTGCCAGCAGTGAAGGCGTCTATGAGCAGTTCTTC	CASSEGVYEQFF
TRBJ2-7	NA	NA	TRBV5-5	TGTGCCAGCAGCCCCGGGACAATTTACGAGCAGTACTTC	CASSPGTIYEQYF
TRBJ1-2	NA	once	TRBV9	TGTGCCAGCAGCTCTTGGGGGGGCCGCGATGGCTACACCTTC	CASSSWGGRDGYTF
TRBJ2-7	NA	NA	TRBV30	TGTGCCTGGACCTCTTCCGGGCTAGCGCGCGAGCAGTACTTC	CAWTSSGLAREQYF
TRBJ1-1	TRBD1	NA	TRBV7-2	TGTGCCAGCAGCTCCGGAGGGGGCCAAGAAGCTTTCTTT	CASSSGGGQEAFF
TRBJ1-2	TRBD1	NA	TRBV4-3	TGCGCCAGCAGCCCCGCCGCGACAGGGGGAAACTATGGCTACACCTTC	CASSPAATGGNYGYTF
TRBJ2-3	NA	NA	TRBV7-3	TGTGCCAGCAGCTTGGACACAGCGGGTTTAGATACGCAGTATTTT	CASSLDTAGLDTQYF
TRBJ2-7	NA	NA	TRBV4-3	TGCGCCAGCAGTCCGGGTCCTGCCCACGAGCAGTACTTC	CASSPGPAHEQYF
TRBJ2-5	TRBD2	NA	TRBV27	TGTGCCAGCCCCCCCCGGCCGGTAGCGGGAGCCTCTTTGTGGGAGACCCAGTACTTC	CASPPRPVAGASLWETQYF
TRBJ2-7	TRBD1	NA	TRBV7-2	TGTGCCAGCAGCTTAGAAGGGACAGGGATCGACGAGCAGTACTTC	CASSLEGTGIDEQYF
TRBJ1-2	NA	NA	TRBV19	TGTGCCAGTAGTATTATGGGCAGTAGTCGGGGCTATGGCTACACCTTC	CASSIMGSSRGYGYTF
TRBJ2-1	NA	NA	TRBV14	TGTGCCAGCAGCCAAGACCTCGGGACTTCCTTCAATGAGCAGTTCTTC	CASSQDLGTSFNEQFF
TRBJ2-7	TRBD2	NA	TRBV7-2	TGTGCCAGCAGCTTGACTAGCGGGGCCTACGAGCAGTACTTC	CASSLTSGAYEQYF
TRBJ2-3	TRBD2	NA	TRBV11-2	TGTGCCAGCAGCTTGCCTAGCGGAGGGGCAAATACGCAGTATTTT	CASSLPSGGANTQYF
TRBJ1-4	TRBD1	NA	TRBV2	TGTGCAACCATGGGGACAGGGGAAGATGAAAAACTGTTTTTT	CATMGTGEDEKLFF
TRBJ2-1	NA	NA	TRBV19	TGTGCCAGTAGTATCGGGGGGCACTCAAACAATGAGCAGTTCTTC	CASSIGGHSNNEQFF
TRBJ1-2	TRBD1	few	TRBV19	TGTGCCAGTTGTGGGACAGGGGGCGCGTCTGGCTACACCTTC	CASCGTGGASGYTF